This T cell receptor beta chain was captured by sequencing in a study of PD-1 blockade in classical Hodgkin lymphoma. Study conclusions and caveats: It was CD4+ TCR diversity, not CD8+, that rose significantly by C4D1. Whoever responded completely had baseline diversity much like that seen in newly diagnosed patients. At baseline, newly diagnosed patients reportedly showed less TCR diversity than healthy donors. The drivers behind the repertoire differences, possibly disease activity or prior therapy, remain undefined.

In every patient, relapse followed autologous stem cell transplantation, while exposure to brentuximab vedotin differed. A note on this clone: As yet, its antigen is unknown.

Germline V gives CDR1 MGHDK, CDR2 SYGVNS. V dropped 6 bases and J dropped 8 bases, with 8 bases sitting between them. This CDR3 is 11 amino acids long. The repertoire was sequenced with immunoSEQ multiplex PCR; TCRdb's copy has only in-frame clones and lacks some. The profile covers roughly 30,000 clones, with 70% appearing a single time and about 26% taken by the ten largest. This receptor was obtained from a human donor with classical Hodgkin lymphoma. This specimen was peripheral blood mononuclear cells (PBMCs), taken before the second cycle of nivolumab. The rearrangement links TRBV25-1 to TRBJ2-1; D call uncertain. Written as DNA, the CDR3 is TGTGCCAGCAGCAACGTCTATGAGCAGTTCTTC. It specifies CASSNVYEQFF.